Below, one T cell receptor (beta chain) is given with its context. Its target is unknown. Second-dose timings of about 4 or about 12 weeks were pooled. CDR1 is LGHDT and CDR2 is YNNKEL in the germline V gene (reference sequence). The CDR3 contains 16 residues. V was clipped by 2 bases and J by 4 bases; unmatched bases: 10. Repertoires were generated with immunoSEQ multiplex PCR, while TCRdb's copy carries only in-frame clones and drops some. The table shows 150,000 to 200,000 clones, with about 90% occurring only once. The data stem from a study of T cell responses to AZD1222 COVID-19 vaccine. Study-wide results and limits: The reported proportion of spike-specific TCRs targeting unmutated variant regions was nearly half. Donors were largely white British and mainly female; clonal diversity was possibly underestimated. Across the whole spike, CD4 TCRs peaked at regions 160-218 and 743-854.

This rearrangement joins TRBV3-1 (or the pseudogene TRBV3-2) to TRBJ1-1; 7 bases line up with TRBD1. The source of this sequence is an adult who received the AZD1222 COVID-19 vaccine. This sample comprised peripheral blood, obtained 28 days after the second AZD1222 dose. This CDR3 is CASSQTSRAGGTEAFF. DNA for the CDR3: TGTGCCAGCAGCCAAACGTCTCGGGCAGGGGGCACTGAAGCTTTCTTT.